This T cell receptor beta chain was sequenced during a study of blood T cell repertoires in COVID-19. The overall study: Specimens from acute and convalescent COVID-19 originated in the United States, Italy and Spain.

Per the authors' pipeline: Reference gene primer amplification yielded estimated nucleated cell counts. The data were produced by immunoSEQ multiplex PCR, yet TCRdb's version contains in-frame clones alone and is incomplete. V and J calls and clone size follow that table, whereas D and trimming were derived from the DNA. The table lists some 48,000 clones, 70% to 85% of them singletons, with 5.5% to 6% in the top ten. The ends lost 0 bases at V and 1 base at J; junction bases unmatched: 1. CDR3 length: 16 amino acids. CDR1 is LNHDA and CDR2 is SQIVND in the germline V gene (reference sequence). Living in roughly 23 US areas, the participants were between roughly 18 and 90 years of age.

This TCR was sampled from a woman aged 45-60 years with acute COVID-19. The gene calls are TRBV19 and TRBJ2-1; 9 bases match TRBD2. Sequencing was carried out using PBMCs or T cells enriched from blood (not recorded which). CDR3 region: CASSIDSGGSYNEQFF. CDR3 sequence (DNA): TGTGCCAGTAGTATAGATAGCGGGGGTTCCTACAATGAGCAGTTCTTC.